The sequence of this T cell receptor (beta chain) was determined in a study of shared clonotypes between healthy human individuals. This clone has a single count. Its target is not known. Clones were sequenced by immunoSEQ multiplex PCR, and TCRdb holds only the in-frame ones, with some missing. There are 1,500,000 or so clones in the sample; approximately 98.5% occur only once, and about 0.35% lies in the top ten. Study conclusions and caveats: Generally, naive subsets came out with larger estimated richness than memory subsets. Read depth was anticipated to influence clonotype sharing among donors.

The CDR3 is made up of 15 amino acids. The V gene's germline CDR1 is SGHKS and CDR2 YYEKEE (reference sequence). Trimming cost V 0 bases and J 5 bases, with 13 bases left between them. This clonotype originated in a man aged 25-45 years in good health. V gene TRBV5-5 combines with J gene TRBJ2-3, with D hard to call. Sequenced: naive CD4+ T cells sorted from blood. Subset: CD45RA+ positively selected. The CDR3 region has the DNA TGTGCCAGCAGCTTGGTTCAGCCCCCTGGAGATACGCAGTATTTT. The encoded protein is CASSLVQPPGDTQYF. The variable domain in full, completed from reference TRBV5-5 and TRBJ2-3, reads DAGVTQSPTHLIKTRGQQVTLRCSPISGHKSVSWYQQVLGQGPQFIFQYYEKEERGRGNFPDRFSARQFPNYSSELNVNALLLGDSALYLCASSLVQPPGDTQYFGPGTRLTVL.